These 32 T cell receptor beta chains were all obtained from the same sample, sequenced in a study of shared clonotypes between healthy human individuals. Profiling relied on immunoSEQ multiplex PCR, and the TCRdb table lists in-frame clones only, not all of them. Of about 820,000 clones listed, around 93% were seen once; the top ten hold 24%. Naive CD8 cells comprised CD45RO-negative, CCR7-positively selected cells, excluding terminally differentiated effector memory CD45RA+ cells. What was sequenced was naive CD8+ T cells sorted from blood. These receptors originate from a man under 40 in good health.

The chain is built from TRBV11-2 and TRBJ2-7; D assignment may be TRBD1 or TRBD2 (5 bases each). The CDR3 is 14 amino acids. The V gene's germline CDR1 is SGHAT and CDR2 FQNNGV. The V end lost 1 base, the J end lost 5 bases, and 12 bases lay between the germline ends. The CDR3: CASSLGGVDHEQYF. CDR3 bases: TGTGCCAGCAGCTTAGGAGGGGTCGACCACGAGCAGTACTTC.

V usage is TRBV15 and J usage is TRBJ2-7; 12 nucleotides align to TRBD2. CDR1 and CDR2 from the germline V gene are LNHNV and YYDKDF (reference sequence). There are 16 residues in the CDR3. The junction had 7 bases not matched to a gene; V was cut back by 5 bases and J by 2 bases. CDR3 in DNA: TGTGCCACCAGCCCTCGGACTAGCGGGACGACCTACGAGCAGTACTTC. Translating it yields CATSPRTSGTTYEQYF.

The V gene is TRBV10-1, the J gene TRBJ2-7; D is perhaps TRBD2 (5 bases). This CDR3 has 13 residues. The V end lost 3 bases, the J end lost 5 bases, and 11 bases lay between the germline ends. Germline CDR1 and CDR2: WNHNN and SYGVQD (reference sequence). The CDR3 bases are TGCGCCAGCAGTGATAGTTTTAGCGACGAGCAGTACTTC. It translates to CASSDSFSDEQYF.

The sample holds a few counts of this clone. This sample includes further DNA sequences coding for the same CDR3. This chain joins TRBV13 and TRBJ2-1; D is undetermined. The germline V gene encodes CDR1 PRHDT and CDR2 FYEKMQ (reference sequence). The CDR3 loop spans 11 amino acids. V was cut by 2 bases and J by 5 bases, with 1 base left in between. The CDR3 loop reads CASSLNNEQFF. CDR3 coding DNA: TGTGCCAGCAGCTTAAACAATGAGCAGTTCTTC.

This clone was picked up one time. The chain's CDR3 is CASSPTDRGRGDYEQYF. In nucleotides, the CDR3 is TGTGCCAGCAGCCCGACAGACAGGGGGCGCGGGGACTACGAGCAGTACTTC. The genes are TRBV7-9 and TRBJ2-7; 10 positions match TRBD1. Looked up from germline, CDR1 is SEHNR and CDR2 is FQNEAQ (reference sequence). CDR3 length equals 17 residues. V gave up 5 bases and J gave up 3 bases; unmatched junction bases: 13. Supplemented by reference TRBV7-9 and TRBJ2-7, the full variable domain reads DTGVSQNPRHKITKRGQNVTFRCDPISEHNRLYWYRQTLGQGPEFLTYFQNEAQLEKSRLLSDRFSAERPKGSFSTLEIQRTEQGDSAMYLCASSPTDRGRGDYEQYFGPGTRLTVT.

The rearrangement uses TRBV7-3 and TRBJ2-1; a possible D gene is TRBD1 (8 bases). The germline V gene encodes CDR1 SGHTA and CDR2 FQGTGA. This CDR3 is 15 amino acids long. Trimming removed 5 bases from V and 4 bases from J, with 15 bases in between. This CDR3 is CASSPTGEGYNEQFF. The CDR3 DNA sequence: TGTGCCAGCAGCCCGACAGGGGAGGGGTACAATGAGCAGTTCTTC.

Only one count was recorded for this clone. This chain joins TRBV7-6 and TRBJ2-6; D gene unclear. The V and J ends lost 1 base and 4 bases respectively, with 17 bases between them. The CDR3 is made up of 18 amino acids. Germline V lookup: CDR1 SGHVS, CDR2 FNYEAQ. As DNA, the CDR3 is TGTGCCAGCAGCTTAGAGGCGCTTTCAGGATCCGGGGCCAACGTCCTGACTTTC. This sequence encodes CASSLEALSGSGANVLTF.

This clone was recorded once. The J gene is TRBJ2-1, the V gene TRBV7-8; 7 bases are shared with TRBD1. The CDR3 has 17 residues. V shed 4 bases and J 6 bases; nucleotides not matched to a gene: 15. CDR1 and CDR2 (germline): SGHVS, FQNEAQ. CDR3: CASSSPQGLGYSNEQFF. In DNA form, the CDR3 reads TGTGCCAGCAGCTCCCCACAGGGGTTAGGGTATAGCAATGAGCAGTTCTTC.

The CDR3: CASSLGTSGDSYEQYF. In DNA form, the CDR3 reads TGCGCCAGCAGCTTGGGGACTAGCGGAGATTCCTACGAGCAGTACTTC. This chain uses TRBV5-1 with TRBJ2-7; 10 bases line up with TRBD2. CDR1 is SGHRS and CDR2 is YFSETQ in the germline V gene. The V segment lost 0 bases and the J segment 1 base; nucleotides outside the gene matches: 4. CDR3 length equals 16 residues.

This clone was recorded once. This chain uses TRBV4-1 with TRBJ2-1, with a weak D call TRBD2 (6 bases). Looked up from germline, CDR1 is MGHRA and CDR2 is YSYEKL. CDR3 length: 18 amino acids. V was cut by 1 base and J by 3 bases, with 19 bases left in between. In DNA form, the CDR3 reads TGCGCCAGCAGCCAAGTCATTGGAGGGAGTGTAGGCTACAATGAGCAGTTCTTC. Encoded protein: CASSQVIGGSVGYNEQFF.

This chain uses TRBV9 with TRBJ2-5; unclear D gene. Deletions cut 0 bases from V and 5 bases from J, with 11 bases between. From germline, CDR1 is SGDLS and CDR2 YYNGEE. The CDR3 is made up of 14 amino acids. The CDR3 loop is CASSVDGSVETQYF. The CDR3 coding sequence is TGTGCCAGCAGCGTAGACGGCAGTGTGGAGACCCAGTACTTC.

The chain employs TRBV14 and TRBJ2-1, with 7 bases fitting TRBD1. Trimming at V came to 4 bases and at J to 8 bases, leaving 8 bases not matched to a gene. This CDR3 contains 14 residues. CDR1 and CDR2 from the germline V gene are SGHDN and FVKESK. Here the CDR3 DNA reads TGTGCCAGCAGCCCTACTACAGGGGAGCATGAGCAGTTCTTC. The encoded protein is CASSPTTGEHEQFF.

This clone is a singleton in its sample. V is TRBV5-1 and J is TRBJ1-2; 8 bases agree with TRBD1. Per the germline V gene, CDR1 is SGHRS and CDR2 is YFSETQ. This CDR3 has 17 residues. Unmatched junction bases numbered 11, after V lost 0 bases and J lost 4 bases. CDR3 in DNA: TGCGCCAGCAGCTTGGTAGGAATGGACAGGGAGTCCTATGGCTACACCTTC. This sequence encodes CASSLVGMDRESYGYTF.

CDR3 nucleotides: TGTGCCAGCAGTGACCGGACAGGGGAGGGCGAGACCCAGTACTTC. This codes for CASSDRTGEGETQYF. The chain has TRBV25-1 and TRBJ2-5, with 9 bases identical to TRBD1. The CDR3 runs to 15 residues. J lost 5 bases, V lost 3 bases, and 7 bases had no gene match. Looked up from germline, CDR1 is MGHDK and CDR2 is SYGVNS. The complete variable domain, with remaining parts taken from reference TRBV25-1 and TRBJ2-5, reads EADIYQTPRYLVIGTGKKITLECSQTMGHDKMYWYQQDPGMELHLIHYSYGVNSTEKGDLSSESTVSRIRTEHFPLTLESARPSHTSQYLCASSDRTGEGETQYFGPGTRLLVL.

The chain uses TRBV25-1 and TRBJ2-2, with TRBD1 matching over 10 bases. V lost 1 base and J lost 5; bases outside the gene matches: 1. Germline CDR1 is MGHDK and CDR2 is SYGVNS. CDR3 length: 15 residues. CDR3 residues: CASSEWTGGTGELFF. The CDR3 DNA reads as TGTGCCAGCAGTGAATGGACAGGGGGAACCGGGGAGCTGTTTTTT.

As concerns this clone: Additional DNA sequences in this sample encode the identical CDR3. The rearrangement uses TRBV29-1 and TRBJ2-7; 7 nucleotides line up with TRBD1. CDR1 and CDR2 from the germline V gene are SQVTM and ANQGSEA. This CDR3 contains 12 residues. Losses at the gene ends were 4 bases for V and 0 bases for J; bases not matched to a gene: 0. The CDR3 loop is CSVGTGSYEQYF. DNA for the CDR3: TGCAGCGTTGGGACAGGCTCCTACGAGCAGTACTTC.

There are a few counts of this clone. This chain joins TRBV7-9 and TRBJ1-5; D gene uncertain. The CDR3 totals 14 residues. Trimming removed 6 bases at V and 2 bases at J, with 11 bases between. Germline lookup yields CDR1 SEHNR and CDR2 FQNEAQ (reference sequence). CDR3 coding DNA: TGTGCCAGCAGTGATGAGAGTGGCAATCAGCCCCAGCATTTT. As protein: CASSDESGNQPQHF.

The gene calls are TRBV15 and TRBJ2-7; 9 bases fit TRBD2. V was pared by 2 bases and J by 0 bases, with 5 bases of the junction left unmatched. From germline, CDR1 is LNHNV and CDR2 YYDKDF (reference sequence). The CDR3 runs to 16 residues. CDR3 sequence: CATSRNLAGSSYEQYF. As DNA, the CDR3 is TGTGCCACCAGCAGAAACCTAGCGGGATCCTCCTACGAGCAGTACTTC. The full variable domain, its missing parts supplied by reference TRBV15 and TRBJ2-7, is DAMVIQNPRYQVTQFGKPVTLSCSQTLNHNVMYWYQQKSSQAPKLLFHYYDKDFNNEADTPDNFQSRRPNTSFCFLDIRSPGLGDTAMYLCATSRNLAGSSYEQYFGPGTRLTVT.

V is TRBV11-2 and J is TRBJ2-7; D unclear. V dropped 5 bases and J dropped 3 bases, with 8 bases sitting between them. Germline V gene lookup returns CDR1 SGHAT and CDR2 FQNNGV. The CDR3 is 12 residues long. CDR3 sequence: CASSPVDYEQYF. In DNA form, the CDR3 reads TGTGCCAGCAGCCCAGTAGACTACGAGCAGTACTTC.

The genes are TRBV11-1 and TRBJ2-7, with D unresolved. V lost 1 base and J lost 0, with 7 bases in between. The CDR3 spans 14 residues. Germline CDR1 is SGHAT and CDR2 is FQDESV (reference sequence). The CDR3 region is CASSLDYSSYEQYF. The CDR3 coding sequence is TGTGCCAGCAGCTTAGACTACAGCTCCTACGAGCAGTACTTC.

The rearrangement links TRBV7-7 to TRBJ2-5; D unresolved. This CDR3 region has 14 residues. V was trimmed by 5 bases and J by 0 bases, leaving 10 bases between them. CDR1 and CDR2 (germline): SSHAT, FNYEAQ (reference sequence). In DNA, the CDR3 is TGTGCCAGCAGCCAGGACGTTAACCAAGAGACCCAGTACTTC. Protein: CASSQDVNQETQYF. The full variable domain, completed using reference TRBV7-7 and TRBJ2-5, is GAGVSQSPRYKVTKRGQDVTLRCDPISSHATLYWYQQALGQGPEFLTYFNYEAQPDKSGLPSDRFSAERPEGSISTLTIQRTEQRDSAMYRCASSQDVNQETQYFGPGTRLLVL.

The V and J genes are TRBV2 and TRBJ1-1; D remains unclear. V lost 10 bases and J lost 5, with 11 bases in between. This CDR3 is built from 11 residues. Germline lookup yields CDR1 SNHLY and CDR2 FYNNEI. The CDR3: CANWSGTEAFF. Written as DNA, the CDR3 is TGTGCCAACTGGTCTGGAACTGAAGCTTTCTTT.

V and J are TRBV7-8 and TRBJ2-2; possible D gene TRBD1, 5 bases. The CDR3 extends over 15 amino acids. V was cut by 5 bases and J by 1 base, with 11 bases left in between. The germline V gene has CDR1 SGHVS and CDR2 FQNEAQ. The CDR3 spells CASSAQTGNTGELFF. CDR3 nucleotides: TGTGCCAGCAGCGCCCAAACAGGGAACACCGGGGAGCTGTTTTTT.

J is TRBJ2-3 and V is TRBV18; D call uncertain. Germline loops: CDR1 KGHSH, CDR2 LQKENI. Trimming cost V 5 bases and J 0 bases, with 15 bases left between them. The length of the CDR3 is 16 residues. The CDR3 sequence is CASSAPPKRSTDTQYF. CDR3 DNA: TGTGCCAGCTCAGCCCCGCCGAAGAGAAGCACAGATACGCAGTATTTT.

The gene calls are TRBV9 and TRBJ1-4; the D is unclear. V lost 4 bases and J 3 bases, leaving 4 bases between the germline ends. Looked up from germline, CDR1 is SGDLS and CDR2 is YYNGEE. The length of the CDR3 is 12 residues. The DNA of the CDR3 is TGTGCCAGCAGCTCGGCTAATGAAAAACTGTTTTTT. Residues: CASSSANEKLFF.

CDR3 loop: CASSLSQGAYEQYF. The DNA for the CDR3 is TGTGCCAGCAGCCTATCACAGGGAGCCTACGAGCAGTACTTC. The chain is built from TRBV9 and TRBJ2-7; TRBD1 is a possible D gene (6 bases). Per the germline V gene, CDR1 is SGDLS and CDR2 is YYNGEE. The length of the CDR3 is 14 residues. V gave up 4 bases and J gave up 2 bases, with 13 bases separating them.

The chain employs TRBV4-3 and TRBJ1-1; the D gene is possibly TRBD1 (5 bases). Deletions cut 4 bases from V and 4 bases from J, with 28 bases between. In germline, CDR1 is LGHNA, CDR2 YSLEER. The CDR3 spans 19 residues. The CDR3 nucleotides read TGCGCCAGCAGCCCTCAATTGGGCAGGGAGGATTGGCGCGGCACTGAAGCTTTCTTT. Its translation: CASSPQLGREDWRGTEAFF.

This chain links TRBV5-1 with TRBJ2-7; maybe TRBD2 (5 bases). Germline V lookup: CDR1 SGHRS, CDR2 YFSETQ. Trimming shortened V by 1 base and J by 7 bases, and 15 bases separated the two germline ends. The CDR3 is 14 amino acids. In nucleotides, the CDR3 is TGCGCCAGCAGCTTGTTCGCGGGCCAGTGGGAGCAGTACTTC. This encodes CASSLFAGQWEQYF.

The V and J genes are TRBV7-9 and TRBJ2-1; 8 bases line up with TRBD1. The CDR3 has 16 amino acids. The trim removed 0 bases at V and 5 bases at J, leaving 6 bases unmatched. The germline gives CDR1 SEHNR, CDR2 FQNEAQ (reference sequence). In DNA form, the CDR3 reads TGTGCCAGCAGCTTAGCCTCCGGGACAGGAGACAATGAGCAGTTCTTC. Translated, it gives CASSLASGTGDNEQFF.

V and J are TRBV9 and TRBJ1-2; D possibly corresponds to TRBD1 (5 bases). The CDR3 covers 13 residues. Germline V gene sequence: CDR1 SGDLS, CDR2 YYNGEE. V lost 4 bases, J lost 7 bases, and 14 bases lay in between. The CDR3 spells CASSSGGTAGYTF. The CDR3 bases are TGTGCCAGCAGCTCCGGAGGGACCGCTGGCTACACCTTC.

V is TRBV4-3 and J is TRBJ1-4; D unclear. Germline CDR1 reads LGHNA; CDR2 reads YSLEER. This CDR3 is 16 amino acids long. V was pared by 1 base and J by 3 bases, with 12 bases between. CDR3 nucleotide sequence: TGCGCCAGCAGCCAAGTCCATAGAAGAGCTAATGAAAAACTGTTTTTT. As protein: CASSQVHRRANEKLFF.

The CDR3 is CSVEGGSSSGGYTF. CDR3 coding DNA: TGCAGCGTTGAAGGTGGGTCATCTTCTGGTGGCTACACCTTC. The J gene is TRBJ1-2, the V gene TRBV29-1; D gene ambiguous. Germline lookup yields CDR1 SQVTM and CDR2 ANQGSEA. The V and J ends lost 1 base and 7 bases respectively, with 16 bases between them. The length of the CDR3 is 14 residues. Full variable domain (rest looked up from reference TRBV29-1 and TRBJ1-2): SAVISQKPSRDICQRGTSLTIQCQVDSQVTMMFWYRQQPGQSLTLIATANQGSEATYESGFVIDKFPISRPNLTFSTLTVSNMSPEDSSIYLCSVEGGSSSGGYTFGSGTRLTVV.